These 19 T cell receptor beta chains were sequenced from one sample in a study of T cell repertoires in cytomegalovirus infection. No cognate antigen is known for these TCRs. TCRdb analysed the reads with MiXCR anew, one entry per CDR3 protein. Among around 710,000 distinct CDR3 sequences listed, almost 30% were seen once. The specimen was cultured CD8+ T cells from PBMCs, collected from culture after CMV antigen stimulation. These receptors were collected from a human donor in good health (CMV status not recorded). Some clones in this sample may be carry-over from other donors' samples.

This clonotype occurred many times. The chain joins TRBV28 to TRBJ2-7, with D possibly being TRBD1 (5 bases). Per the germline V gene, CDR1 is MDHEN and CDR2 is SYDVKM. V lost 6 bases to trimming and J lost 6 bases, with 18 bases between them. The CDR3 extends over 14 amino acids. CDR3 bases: TGTGCCAGCAGCTCCCCCAACAGGTATGGCGAGCAGTACGTC. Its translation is CASSSPNRYGEQYV.

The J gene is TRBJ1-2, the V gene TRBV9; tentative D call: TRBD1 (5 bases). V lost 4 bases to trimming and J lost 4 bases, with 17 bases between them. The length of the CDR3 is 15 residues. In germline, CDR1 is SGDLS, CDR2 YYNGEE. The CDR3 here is CASSPTGTASYGYTF. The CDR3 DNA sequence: TGTGCCAGCAGCCCTACCGGGACGGCGAGCTATGGCTACACCTTC. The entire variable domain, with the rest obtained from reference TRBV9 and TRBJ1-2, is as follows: DSGVTQTPKHLITATGQRVTLRCSPRSGDLSVYWYQQSLDQGLQFLIQYYNGEERAKGNILERFSAQQFPDLHSELNLSSLELGDSALYFCASSPTGTASYGYTFGSGTRLTVV.

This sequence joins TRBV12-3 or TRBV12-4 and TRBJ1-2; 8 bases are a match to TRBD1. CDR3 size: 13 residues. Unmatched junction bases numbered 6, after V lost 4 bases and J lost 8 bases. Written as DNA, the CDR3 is TGTGCCAGCAGTTACCCGGACAGGGACGGCTACACCTTC. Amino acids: CASSYPDRDGYTF.

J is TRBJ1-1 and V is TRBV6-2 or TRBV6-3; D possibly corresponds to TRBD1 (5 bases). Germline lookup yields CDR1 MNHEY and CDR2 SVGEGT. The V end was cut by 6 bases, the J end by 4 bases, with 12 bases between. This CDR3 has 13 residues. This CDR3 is CASSSGPRTEAFF. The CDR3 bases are TGTGCCAGCAGCTCAGGGCCGCGCACTGAAGCTTTCTTT.

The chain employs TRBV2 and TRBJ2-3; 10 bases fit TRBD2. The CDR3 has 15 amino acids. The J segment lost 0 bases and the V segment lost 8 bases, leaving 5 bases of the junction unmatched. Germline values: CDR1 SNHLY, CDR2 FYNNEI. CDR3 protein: CASYLAGASTDTQYF. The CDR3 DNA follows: TGTGCCAGCTACCTAGCGGGGGCGAGCACAGATACGCAGTATTTT.

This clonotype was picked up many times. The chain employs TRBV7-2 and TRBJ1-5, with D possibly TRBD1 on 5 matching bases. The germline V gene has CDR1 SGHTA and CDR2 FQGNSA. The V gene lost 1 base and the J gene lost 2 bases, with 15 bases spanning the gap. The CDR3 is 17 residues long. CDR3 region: CASSLEAIRAGNQPQHF. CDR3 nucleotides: TGTGCCAGCAGCTTAGAGGCGATCAGGGCGGGCAATCAGCCCCAGCATTTT.

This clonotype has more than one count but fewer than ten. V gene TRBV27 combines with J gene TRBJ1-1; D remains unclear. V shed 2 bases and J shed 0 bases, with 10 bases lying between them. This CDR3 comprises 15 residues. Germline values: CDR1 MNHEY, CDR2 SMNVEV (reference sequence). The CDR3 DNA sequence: TGTGCCAGCAGTTTAGTCAGGTTCGTGAACACTGAAGCTTTCTTT. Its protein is CASSLVRFVNTEAFF.

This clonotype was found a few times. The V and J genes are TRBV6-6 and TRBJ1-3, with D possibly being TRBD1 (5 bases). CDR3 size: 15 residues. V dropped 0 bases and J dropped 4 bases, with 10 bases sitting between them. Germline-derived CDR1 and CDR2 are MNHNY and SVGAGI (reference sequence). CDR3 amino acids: CASSYSGTQGNTIYF. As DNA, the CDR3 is TGTGCCAGCAGTTACTCCGGGACTCAAGGAAACACCATATATTTT.

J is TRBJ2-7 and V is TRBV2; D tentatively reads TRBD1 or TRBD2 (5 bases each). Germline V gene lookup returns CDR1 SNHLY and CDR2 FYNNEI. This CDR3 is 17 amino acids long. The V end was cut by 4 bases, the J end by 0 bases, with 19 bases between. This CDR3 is CASSGELGRLSSYEQYV. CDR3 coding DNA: TGTGCCAGCAGTGGGGAGTTGGGACGGTTAAGCTCCTACGAGCAGTACGTC.

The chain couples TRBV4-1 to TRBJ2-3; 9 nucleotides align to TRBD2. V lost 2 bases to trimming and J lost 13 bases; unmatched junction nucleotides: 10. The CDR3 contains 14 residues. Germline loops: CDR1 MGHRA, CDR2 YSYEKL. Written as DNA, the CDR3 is TGCGCCAGCAGCCAAACCGCCCTAGCGGGGTTGGAGTATTTT. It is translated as CASSQTALAGLEYF.

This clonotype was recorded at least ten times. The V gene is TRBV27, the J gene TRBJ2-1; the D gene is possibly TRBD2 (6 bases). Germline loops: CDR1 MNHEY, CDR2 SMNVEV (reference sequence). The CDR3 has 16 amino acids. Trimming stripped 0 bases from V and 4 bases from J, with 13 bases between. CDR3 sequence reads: CASSLSGGLLYNEQFF. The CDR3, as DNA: TGTGCCAGCAGTTTATCGGGGGGTCTCCTATACAATGAGCAGTTCTTC.

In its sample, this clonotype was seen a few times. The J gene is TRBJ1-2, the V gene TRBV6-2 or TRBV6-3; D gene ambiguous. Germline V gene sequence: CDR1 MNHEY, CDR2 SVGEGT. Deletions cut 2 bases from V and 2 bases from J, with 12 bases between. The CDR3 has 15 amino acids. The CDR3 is CASSYSEGDNYGYTF. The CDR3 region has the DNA TGTGCCAGCAGTTACAGTGAAGGAGACAACTATGGCTACACCTTC.

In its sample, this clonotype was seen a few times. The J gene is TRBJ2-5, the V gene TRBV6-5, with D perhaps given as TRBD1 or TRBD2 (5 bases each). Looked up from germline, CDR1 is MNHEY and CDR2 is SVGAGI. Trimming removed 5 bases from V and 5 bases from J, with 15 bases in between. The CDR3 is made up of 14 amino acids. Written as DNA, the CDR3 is TGTGCCAGCAGTGCCTCGGGACCCGTCGAGACCCAGTACTTC. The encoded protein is CASSASGPVETQYF.

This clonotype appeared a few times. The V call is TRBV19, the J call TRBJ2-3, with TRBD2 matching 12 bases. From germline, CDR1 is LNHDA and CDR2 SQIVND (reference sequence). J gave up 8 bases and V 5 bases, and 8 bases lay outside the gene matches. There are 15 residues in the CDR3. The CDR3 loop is CASSSWTSGESTQYF. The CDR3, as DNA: TGTGCCAGTAGTTCGTGGACTAGCGGGGAATCTACGCAGTATTTT.

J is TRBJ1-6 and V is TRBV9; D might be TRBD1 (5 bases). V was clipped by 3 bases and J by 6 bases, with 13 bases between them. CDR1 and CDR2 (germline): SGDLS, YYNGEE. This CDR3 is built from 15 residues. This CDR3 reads CASSDRDFGNSPLHF. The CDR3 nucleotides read TGTGCCAGCAGCGACCGGGACTTTGGTAATTCACCCCTCCACTTT.

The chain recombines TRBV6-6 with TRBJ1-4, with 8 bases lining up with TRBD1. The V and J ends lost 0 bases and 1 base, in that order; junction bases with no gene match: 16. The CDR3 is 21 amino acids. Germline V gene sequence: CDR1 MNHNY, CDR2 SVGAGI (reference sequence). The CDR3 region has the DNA TGTGCCAGCAGTTACTCCGTGGGAGGCCGGGGACAGGCTAGAACTAATGAAAAACTGTTTTTT. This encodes CASSYSVGGRGQARTNEKLFF.

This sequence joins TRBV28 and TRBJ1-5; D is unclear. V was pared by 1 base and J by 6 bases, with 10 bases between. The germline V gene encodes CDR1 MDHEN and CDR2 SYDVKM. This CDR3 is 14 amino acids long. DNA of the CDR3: TGTGCCAGCAGTTTATCAGGCTGGGCTCAGCCCCAGCATTTT. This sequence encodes CASSLSGWAQPQHF.

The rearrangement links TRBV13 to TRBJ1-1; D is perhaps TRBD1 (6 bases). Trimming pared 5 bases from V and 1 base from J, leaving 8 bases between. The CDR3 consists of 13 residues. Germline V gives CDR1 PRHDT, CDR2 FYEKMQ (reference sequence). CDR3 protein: CASSEGQNTEAFF. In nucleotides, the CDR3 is TGTGCCAGCAGCGAGGGACAGAACACTGAAGCTTTCTTT.

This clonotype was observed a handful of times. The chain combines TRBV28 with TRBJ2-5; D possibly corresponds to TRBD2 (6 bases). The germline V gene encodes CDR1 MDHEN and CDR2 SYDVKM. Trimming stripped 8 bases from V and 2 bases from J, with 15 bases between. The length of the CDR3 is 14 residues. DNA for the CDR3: TGTGCCAGCCGAGATTTGGCGGGACAAGAGACCCAGTACTTC. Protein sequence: CASRDLAGQETQYF.